The sequence of this TCR beta chain was determined in a study of cytomegalovirus exposure and HLA in healthy donors. CDR3 size: 16 residues. Per germline, CDR1 LNHDA and CDR2 SQIVND (reference sequence). V shed 7 bases and J shed 5 bases, with 20 bases lying between them. Study-level results: TCR beta chains numbering some 160 were designated cytomegalovirus-associated. Presence/absence analysis assumed near-uniform sequencing depth across donors.

On this clone: The antigen is unknown.

The PCR contained 60 Vbeta and 13 Jbeta primers. Here immunoSEQ multiplex PCR was the method, and the copy in TCRdb shows in-frame clones only, minus some. The table records around 140,000 clones, more than 8% of them present only once. The TCR sequence derives from a man aged 45-65 years in good health and CMV-seronegative. Sequencing input: PBMCs. V gene TRBV19 combines with J gene TRBJ1-4; no firm D call. CDR3 sequence reads: CASKVNSPLGNEKLFF. CDR3 in DNA: TGTGCCAGTAAAGTGAATTCGCCGCTAGGAAATGAAAAACTGTTTTTT.